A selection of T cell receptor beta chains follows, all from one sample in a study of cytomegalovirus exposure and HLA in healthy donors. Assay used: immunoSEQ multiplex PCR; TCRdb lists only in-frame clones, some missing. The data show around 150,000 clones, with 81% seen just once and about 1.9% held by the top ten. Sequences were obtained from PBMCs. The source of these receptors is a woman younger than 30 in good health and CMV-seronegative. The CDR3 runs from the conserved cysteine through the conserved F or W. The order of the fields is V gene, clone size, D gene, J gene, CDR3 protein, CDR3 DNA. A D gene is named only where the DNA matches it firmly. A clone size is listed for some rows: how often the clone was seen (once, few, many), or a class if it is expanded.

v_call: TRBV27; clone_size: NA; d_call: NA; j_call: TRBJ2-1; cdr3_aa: CASSLLPYNEQFF; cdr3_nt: TGTGCCAGCAGTTTACTACCCTACAATGAGCAGTTCTTC
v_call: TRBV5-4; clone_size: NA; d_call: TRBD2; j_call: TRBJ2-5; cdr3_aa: CASSLVAGGGETQYF; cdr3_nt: TGTGCCAGCAGCTTAGTAGCGGGAGGCGGTGAGACCCAGTACTTC
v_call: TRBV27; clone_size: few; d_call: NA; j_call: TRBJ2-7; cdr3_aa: CASSPGASGYEQYF; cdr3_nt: TGTGCCAGCAGCCCGGGGGCTAGCGGCTACGAGCAGTACTTC
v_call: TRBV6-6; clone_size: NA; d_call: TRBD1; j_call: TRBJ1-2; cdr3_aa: CASSYSAGGTYGYTF; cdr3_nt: TGTGCCAGCAGTTACTCGGCAGGGGGCACCTATGGCTACACCTTC
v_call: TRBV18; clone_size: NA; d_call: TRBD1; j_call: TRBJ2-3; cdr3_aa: CASSPRTGGSTDTQYF; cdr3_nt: TGTGCCAGCTCACCAAGGACAGGGGGTAGCACAGATACGCAGTATTTT
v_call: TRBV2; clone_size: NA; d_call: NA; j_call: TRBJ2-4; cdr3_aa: CASSAGRTKNIQYF; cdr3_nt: TGTGCCAGCAGTGCGGGTAGGACCAAAAACATTCAGTACTTC
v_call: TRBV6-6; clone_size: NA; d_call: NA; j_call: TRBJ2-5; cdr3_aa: CASSYLDGTGETQYF; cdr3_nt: TGTGCCAGCAGTTACCTGGACGGAACGGGGGAGACCCAGTACTTC
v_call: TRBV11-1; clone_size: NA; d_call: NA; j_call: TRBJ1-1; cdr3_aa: CASSLMGSRAEAFF; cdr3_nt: TGTGCCAGCAGCTTAATGGGGTCGAGGGCTGAAGCTTTCTTT
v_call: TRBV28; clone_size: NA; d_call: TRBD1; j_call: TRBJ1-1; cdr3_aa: CASSPEGQMNTEAFF; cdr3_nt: TGTGCCAGCAGTCCTGAGGGACAGATGAACACTGAAGCTTTCTTT
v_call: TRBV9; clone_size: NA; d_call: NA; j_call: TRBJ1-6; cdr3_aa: CASSGGQRRNSPLHF; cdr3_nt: TGTGCCAGCAGCGGTGGACAGCGAAGAAATTCACCCCTCCACTTT
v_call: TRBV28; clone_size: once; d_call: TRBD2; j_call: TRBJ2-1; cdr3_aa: CASSPRTSGTYNEQFF; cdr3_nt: TGTGCCAGCAGTCCAAGGACTAGCGGGACCTACAATGAGCAGTTCTTC
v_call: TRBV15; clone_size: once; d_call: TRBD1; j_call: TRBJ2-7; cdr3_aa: CATSRDQGAGIFYEQYF; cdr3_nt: TGTGCCACCAGCAGAGATCAGGGGGCGGGCATATTCTACGAGCAGTACTTC
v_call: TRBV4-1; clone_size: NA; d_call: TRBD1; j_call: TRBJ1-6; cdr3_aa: CASSQGRKNRGLSPLHF; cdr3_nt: TGCGCCAGCAGCCAAGGACGAAAAAACAGGGGTCTTTCACCCCTCCACTTT
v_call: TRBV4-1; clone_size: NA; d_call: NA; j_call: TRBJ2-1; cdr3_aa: CASSRGDYNEQFF; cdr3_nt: TGCGCCAGCAGCCGCGGAGACTACAATGAGCAGTTCTTC
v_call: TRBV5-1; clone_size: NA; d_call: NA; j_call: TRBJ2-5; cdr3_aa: CASSAMEAEQYF; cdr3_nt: TGCGCCAGCAGCGCTATGGAGGCGGAGCAGTACTTC
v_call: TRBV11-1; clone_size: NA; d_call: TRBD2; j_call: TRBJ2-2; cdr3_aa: CASSPTGLDNTGELFF; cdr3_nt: TGTGCCAGCAGCCCCACGGGACTAGATAACACCGGGGAGCTGTTTTTT
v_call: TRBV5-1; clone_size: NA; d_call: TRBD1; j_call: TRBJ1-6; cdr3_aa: CASGRDRDSPLHF; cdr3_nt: TGCGCCAGCGGCCGGGACAGGGATTCACCCCTCCACTTT
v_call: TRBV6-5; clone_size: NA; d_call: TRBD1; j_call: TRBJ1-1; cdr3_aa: CASSPGTVAEAFF; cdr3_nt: TGTGCCAGCAGTCCAGGGACAGTCGCTGAAGCTTTCTTT
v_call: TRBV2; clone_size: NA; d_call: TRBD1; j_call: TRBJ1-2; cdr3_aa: CASSGLGTGDGYTF; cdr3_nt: TGTGCCAGCAGTGGGCTAGGGACAGGGGATGGCTACACCTTC
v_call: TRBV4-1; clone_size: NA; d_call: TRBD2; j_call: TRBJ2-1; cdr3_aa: CASSRRTDGRRNEQFF; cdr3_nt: TGCGCCAGCAGCCGGCGCACGGACGGGAGGAGGAATGAGCAGTTCTTC
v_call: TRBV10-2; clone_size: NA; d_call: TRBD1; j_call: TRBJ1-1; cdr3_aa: CASSEGPGQGITEAFF; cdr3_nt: TGCGCCAGCAGTGAGGGCCCGGGACAGGGCATCACTGAAGCTTTCTTT
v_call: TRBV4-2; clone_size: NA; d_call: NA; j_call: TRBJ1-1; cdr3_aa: CASSQDQGRINTEAFF; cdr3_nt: TGTGCCAGCAGCCAAGACCAGGGCCGGATAAACACTGAAGCTTTCTTT
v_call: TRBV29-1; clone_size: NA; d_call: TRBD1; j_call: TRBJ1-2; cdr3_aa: CSVDRESYGYTF; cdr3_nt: TGCAGCGTAGACAGGGAGAGCTATGGCTACACCTTC
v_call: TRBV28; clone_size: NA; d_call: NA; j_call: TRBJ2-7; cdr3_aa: CASSAPWGLKNEQYF; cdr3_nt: TGTGCCAGCAGCGCCCCGTGGGGCCTAAAGAACGAGCAGTACTTC
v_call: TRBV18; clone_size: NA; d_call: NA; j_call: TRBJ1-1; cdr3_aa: CASSPHQGNTEAFF; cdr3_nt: TGTGCCAGCTCACCACACCAGGGTAACACTGAAGCTTTCTTT
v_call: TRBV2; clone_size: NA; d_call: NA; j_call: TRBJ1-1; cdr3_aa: CASSALAVNTEAFF; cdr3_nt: TGTGCCAGCAGTGCCTTGGCGGTGAACACTGAAGCTTTCTTT
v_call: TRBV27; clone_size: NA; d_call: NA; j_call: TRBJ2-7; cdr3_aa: CASSLKQGWYEQYF; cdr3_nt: TGTGCCAGCAGTTTAAAGCAGGGTTGGTACGAGCAGTACTTC
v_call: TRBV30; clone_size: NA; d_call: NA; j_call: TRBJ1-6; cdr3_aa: CAWEGRPLSSYNSPLHF; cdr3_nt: TGTGCCTGGGAGGGCAGGCCGCTAAGCTCCTATAATTCACCCCTCCACTTT
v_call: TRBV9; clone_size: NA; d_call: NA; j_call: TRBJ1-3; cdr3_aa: CASSVAGRNGNTIYF; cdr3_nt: TGTGCCAGCAGCGTGGCAGGGAGGAATGGAAACACCATATATTTT
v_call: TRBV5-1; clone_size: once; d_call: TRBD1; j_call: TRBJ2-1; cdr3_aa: CASSLRPDRAHEQFF; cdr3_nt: TGCGCCAGCAGCTTGCGCCCCGACAGGGCCCATGAGCAGTTCTTC
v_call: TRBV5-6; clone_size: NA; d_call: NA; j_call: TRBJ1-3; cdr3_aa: CASSAEGSTIYF; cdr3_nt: TGTGCCAGCAGCGCGGAGGGCAGCACCATATATTTT